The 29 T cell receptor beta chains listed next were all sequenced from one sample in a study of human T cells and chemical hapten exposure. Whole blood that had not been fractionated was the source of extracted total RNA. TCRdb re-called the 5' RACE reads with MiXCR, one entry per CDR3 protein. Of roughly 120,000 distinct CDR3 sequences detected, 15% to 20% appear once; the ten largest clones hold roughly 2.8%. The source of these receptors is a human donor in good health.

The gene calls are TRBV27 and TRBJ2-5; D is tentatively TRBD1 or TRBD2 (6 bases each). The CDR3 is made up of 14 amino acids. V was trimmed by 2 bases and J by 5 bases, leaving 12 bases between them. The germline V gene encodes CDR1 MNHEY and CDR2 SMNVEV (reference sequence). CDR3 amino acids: CASSLGGRVETQYF. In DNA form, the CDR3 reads TGTGCCAGCAGTTTAGGGGGGCGGGTGGAGACCCAGTACTTC.

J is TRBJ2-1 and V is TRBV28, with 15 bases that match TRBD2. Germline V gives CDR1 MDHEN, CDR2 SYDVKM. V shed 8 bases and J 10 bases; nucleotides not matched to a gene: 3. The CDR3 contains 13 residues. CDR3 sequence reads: CASSGLAGGEQFF. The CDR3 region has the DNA TGTGCCAGCTCGGGACTAGCGGGGGGAGAGCAGTTCTTC.

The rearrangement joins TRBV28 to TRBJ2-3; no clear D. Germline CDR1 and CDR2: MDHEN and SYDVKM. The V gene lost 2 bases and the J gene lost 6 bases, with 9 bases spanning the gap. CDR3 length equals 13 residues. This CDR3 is CASSLMLGDTQYF. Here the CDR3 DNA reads TGTGCCAGCAGTTTAATGTTGGGCGATACGCAGTATTTT.

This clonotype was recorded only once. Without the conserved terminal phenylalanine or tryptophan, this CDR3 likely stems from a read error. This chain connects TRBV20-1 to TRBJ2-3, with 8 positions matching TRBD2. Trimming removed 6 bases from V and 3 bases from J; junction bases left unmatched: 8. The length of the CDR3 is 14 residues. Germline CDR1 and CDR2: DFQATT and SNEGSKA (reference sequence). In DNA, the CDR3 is TGCAGTGCCGCGGGACTAGGGTCGACAGATACGCAGTATTCT. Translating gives CSAAGLGSTDTQYS.

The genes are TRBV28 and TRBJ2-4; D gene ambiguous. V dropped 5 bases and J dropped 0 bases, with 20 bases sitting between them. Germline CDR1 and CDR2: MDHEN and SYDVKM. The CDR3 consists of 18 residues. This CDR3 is CASSNSLLGSLAKNIQYF. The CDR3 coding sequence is TGTGCCAGCAGTAACTCTCTTTTAGGTTCATTAGCCAAAAACATTCAGTACTTC.

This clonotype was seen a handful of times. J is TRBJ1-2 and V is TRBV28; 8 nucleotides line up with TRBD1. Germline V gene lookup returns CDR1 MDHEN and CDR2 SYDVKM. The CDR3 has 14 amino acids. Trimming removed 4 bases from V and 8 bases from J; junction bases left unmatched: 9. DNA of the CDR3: TGTGCCAGCAGTTCTAGGACAGGGAGGGTCGGCTACACCTTC. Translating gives CASSSRTGRVGYTF.

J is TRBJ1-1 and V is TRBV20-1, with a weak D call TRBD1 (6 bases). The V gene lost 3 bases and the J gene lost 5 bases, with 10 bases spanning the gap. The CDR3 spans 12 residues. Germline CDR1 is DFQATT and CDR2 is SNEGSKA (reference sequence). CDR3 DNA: TGCAGTGCTAGGAACAGGGTTACTGAAGCTTTCTTT. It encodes CSARNRVTEAFF.

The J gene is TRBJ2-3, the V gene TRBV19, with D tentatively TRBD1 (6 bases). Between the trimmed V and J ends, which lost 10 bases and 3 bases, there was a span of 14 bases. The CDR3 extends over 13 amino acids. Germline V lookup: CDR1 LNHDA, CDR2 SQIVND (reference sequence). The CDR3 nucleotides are TGTGCCACCCGAGGGGGAGTAACAGATACGCAGTATTTT. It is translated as CATRGGVTDTQYF.

This chain's CDR3 is CASSDLGPQHF. The CDR3 DNA reads as TGTGCCAGCAGCGACCTGGGCCCCCAGCATTTT. The chain joins TRBV6-1 to TRBJ1-5; D ambiguous. Trimming stripped 6 bases from V and 10 bases from J, with 10 bases between. Germline CDR1 and CDR2: MNHNS and SASEGT. The CDR3 totals 11 residues.

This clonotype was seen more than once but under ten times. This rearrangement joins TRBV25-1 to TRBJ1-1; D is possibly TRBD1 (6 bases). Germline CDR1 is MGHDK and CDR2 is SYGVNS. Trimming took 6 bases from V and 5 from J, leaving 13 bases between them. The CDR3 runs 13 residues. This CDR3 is CASSQGGPTEAFF. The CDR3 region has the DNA TGTGCCAGCAGCCAAGGGGGACCTACTGAAGCTTTCTTT.

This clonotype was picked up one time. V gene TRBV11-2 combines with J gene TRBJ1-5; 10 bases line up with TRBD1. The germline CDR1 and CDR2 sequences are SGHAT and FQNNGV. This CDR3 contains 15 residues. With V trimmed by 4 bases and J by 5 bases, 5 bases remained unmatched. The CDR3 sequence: CASSSGQGGYQPQHF. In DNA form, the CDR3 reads TGTGCCAGCAGCTCAGGACAGGGGGGTTATCAGCCCCAGCATTTT.

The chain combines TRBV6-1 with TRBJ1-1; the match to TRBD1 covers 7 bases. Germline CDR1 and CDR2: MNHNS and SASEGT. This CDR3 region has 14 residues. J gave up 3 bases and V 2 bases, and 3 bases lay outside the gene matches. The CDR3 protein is CASSEPGQYTEAFF. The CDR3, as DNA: TGTGCCAGCAGTGAACCGGGACAGTACACTGAAGCTTTCTTT.

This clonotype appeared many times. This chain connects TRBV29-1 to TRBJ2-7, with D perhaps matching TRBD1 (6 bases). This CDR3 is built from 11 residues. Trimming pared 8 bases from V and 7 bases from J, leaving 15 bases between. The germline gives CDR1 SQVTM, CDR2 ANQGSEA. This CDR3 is CSSTTRGEQYF. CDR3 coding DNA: TGCAGCTCTACCACAAGGGGGGAGCAGTACTTC.

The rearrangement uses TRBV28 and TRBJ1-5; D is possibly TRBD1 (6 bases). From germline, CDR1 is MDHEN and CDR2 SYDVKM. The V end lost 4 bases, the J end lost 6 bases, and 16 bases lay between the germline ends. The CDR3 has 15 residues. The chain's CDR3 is CASSSRNRVSQPQHF. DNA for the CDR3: TGTGCCAGCAGTTCCCGTAACAGGGTCAGTCAGCCCCAGCATTTT.

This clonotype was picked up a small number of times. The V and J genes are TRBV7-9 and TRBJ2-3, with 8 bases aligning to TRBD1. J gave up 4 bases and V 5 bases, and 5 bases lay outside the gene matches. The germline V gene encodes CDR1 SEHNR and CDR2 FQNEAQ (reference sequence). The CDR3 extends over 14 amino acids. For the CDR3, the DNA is TGTGCCAGCAGCAAAGACAGGGGTTCAGATACGCAGTATTTT. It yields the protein CASSKDRGSDTQYF.

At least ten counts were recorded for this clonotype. CDR3 sequence reads: CASSLDSRGDLGDNEQFF. The CDR3 bases are TGTGCCAGCAGTTTAGATAGTAGAGGGGACCTGGGGGACAATGAGCAGTTCTTC. The rearrangement joins TRBV12-3 or TRBV12-4 to TRBJ2-1, with D possibly called TRBD1 or TRBD2 (5 bases each). V lost 1 base and J lost 5, with 21 bases in between. The CDR3 length is 18 residues.

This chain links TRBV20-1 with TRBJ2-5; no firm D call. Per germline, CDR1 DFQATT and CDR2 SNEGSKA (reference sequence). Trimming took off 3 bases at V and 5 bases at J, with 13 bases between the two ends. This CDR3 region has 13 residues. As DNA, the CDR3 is TGCAGTGCTAGGGTCTCACCGATGGAGACCCAGTACTTC. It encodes CSARVSPMETQYF.

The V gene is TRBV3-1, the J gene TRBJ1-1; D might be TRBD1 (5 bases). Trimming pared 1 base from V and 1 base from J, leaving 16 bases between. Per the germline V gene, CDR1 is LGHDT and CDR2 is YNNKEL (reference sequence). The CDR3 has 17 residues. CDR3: CASSQGRWRDSNTEAFF. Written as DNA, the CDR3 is TGTGCCAGCAGCCAAGGCCGTTGGCGGGACTCGAACACTGAAGCTTTCTTT.

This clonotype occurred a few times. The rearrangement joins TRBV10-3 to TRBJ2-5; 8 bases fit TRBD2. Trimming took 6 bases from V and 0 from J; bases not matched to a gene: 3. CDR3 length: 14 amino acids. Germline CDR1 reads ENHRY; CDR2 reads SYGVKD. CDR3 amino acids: CAIRTSDHQETQYF. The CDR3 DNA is TGTGCCATCAGGACTAGCGACCACCAAGAGACCCAGTACTTC.

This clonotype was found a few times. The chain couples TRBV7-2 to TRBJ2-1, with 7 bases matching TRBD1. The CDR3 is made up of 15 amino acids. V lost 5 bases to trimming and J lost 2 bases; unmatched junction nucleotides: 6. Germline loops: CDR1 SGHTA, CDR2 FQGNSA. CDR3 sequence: CASSRQGGTYNEQFF. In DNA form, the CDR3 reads TGTGCCAGCAGCCGACAGGGTGGGACCTACAATGAGCAGTTCTTC.

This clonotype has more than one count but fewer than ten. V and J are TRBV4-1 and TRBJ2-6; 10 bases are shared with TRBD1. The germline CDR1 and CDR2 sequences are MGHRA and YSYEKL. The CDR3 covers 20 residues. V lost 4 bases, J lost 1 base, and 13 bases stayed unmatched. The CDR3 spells CASSRVRPGQGNSGANVLTF. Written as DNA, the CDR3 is TGCGCCAGCAGCCGAGTGAGACCGGGACAGGGGAATTCTGGGGCCAACGTCCTGACTTTC.

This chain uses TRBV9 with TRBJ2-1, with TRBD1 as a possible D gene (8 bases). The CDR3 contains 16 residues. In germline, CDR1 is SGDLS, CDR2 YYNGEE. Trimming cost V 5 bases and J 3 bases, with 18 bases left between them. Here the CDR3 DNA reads TGTGCCAGCAGTGCCCGGGGGGACAGGAGCTACAATGAGCAGTTCTTC. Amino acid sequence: CASSARGDRSYNEQFF.

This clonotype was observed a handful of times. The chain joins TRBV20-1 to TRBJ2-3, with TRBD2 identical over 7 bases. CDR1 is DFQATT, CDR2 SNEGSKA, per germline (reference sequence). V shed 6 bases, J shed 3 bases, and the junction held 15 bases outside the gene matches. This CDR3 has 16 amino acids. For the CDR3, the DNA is TGCAGTGCCGCCCGCCCTCGCGGGAGTACGACAGATACGCAGTATTTT. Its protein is CSAARPRGSTTDTQYF.

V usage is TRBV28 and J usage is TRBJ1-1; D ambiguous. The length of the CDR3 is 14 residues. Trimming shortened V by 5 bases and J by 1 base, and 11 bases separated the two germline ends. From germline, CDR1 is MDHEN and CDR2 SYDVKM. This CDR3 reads CASSIPGENTEAFF. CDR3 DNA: TGTGCCAGCAGTATCCCAGGAGAGAACACTGAAGCTTTCTTT.

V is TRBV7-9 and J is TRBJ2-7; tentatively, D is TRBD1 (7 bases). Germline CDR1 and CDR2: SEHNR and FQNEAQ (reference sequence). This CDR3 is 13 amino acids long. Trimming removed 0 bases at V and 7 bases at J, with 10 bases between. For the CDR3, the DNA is TGTGCCAGCAGCTTAGCGGCAGGGGGGGAGCAGTACTTC. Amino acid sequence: CASSLAAGGEQYF. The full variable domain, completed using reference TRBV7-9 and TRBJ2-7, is DTGVSQNPRHKITKRGQNVTFRCDPISEHNRLYWYRQTLGQGPEFLTYFQNEAQLEKSRLLSDRFSAERPKGSFSTLEIQRTEQGDSAMYLCASSLAAGGEQYFGPGTRLTVT.

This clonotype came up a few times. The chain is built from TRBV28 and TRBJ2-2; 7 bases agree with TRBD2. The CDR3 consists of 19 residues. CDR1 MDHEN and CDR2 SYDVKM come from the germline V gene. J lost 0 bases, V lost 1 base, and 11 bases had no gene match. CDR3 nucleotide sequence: TGTGCCAGCAGTTTATCAGCGGGAAAGACTTCTGCGAACACCGGGGAGCTGTTTTTT. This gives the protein CASSLSAGKTSANTGELFF.

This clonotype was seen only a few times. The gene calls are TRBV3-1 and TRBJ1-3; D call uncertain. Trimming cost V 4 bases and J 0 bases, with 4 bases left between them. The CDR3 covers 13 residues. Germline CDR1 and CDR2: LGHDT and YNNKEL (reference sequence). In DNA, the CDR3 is TGTGCCAGCAGCCTTAACTCTGGAAACACCATATATTTT. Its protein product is CASSLNSGNTIYF.

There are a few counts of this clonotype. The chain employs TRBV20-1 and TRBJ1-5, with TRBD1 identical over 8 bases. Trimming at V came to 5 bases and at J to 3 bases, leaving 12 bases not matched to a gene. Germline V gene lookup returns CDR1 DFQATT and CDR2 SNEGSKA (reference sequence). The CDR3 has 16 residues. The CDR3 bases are TGCAGTGCTCGCCGGACAGGGAGTTTCATCAATCAGCCCCAGCATTTT. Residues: CSARRTGSFINQPQHF.

In nucleotides, the CDR3 is TGTGCCAGCAGTGCCCCGGGACTAGCGGTGCAAGAGACCCAGTACTTC. Encoded protein: CASSAPGLAVQETQYF. The V gene is TRBV28, the J gene TRBJ2-5; 11 nucleotides line up with TRBD2. The ends lost 5 bases at V and 2 bases at J; junction bases unmatched: 7. Looked up from germline, CDR1 is MDHEN and CDR2 is SYDVKM. The CDR3 is 16 amino acids.